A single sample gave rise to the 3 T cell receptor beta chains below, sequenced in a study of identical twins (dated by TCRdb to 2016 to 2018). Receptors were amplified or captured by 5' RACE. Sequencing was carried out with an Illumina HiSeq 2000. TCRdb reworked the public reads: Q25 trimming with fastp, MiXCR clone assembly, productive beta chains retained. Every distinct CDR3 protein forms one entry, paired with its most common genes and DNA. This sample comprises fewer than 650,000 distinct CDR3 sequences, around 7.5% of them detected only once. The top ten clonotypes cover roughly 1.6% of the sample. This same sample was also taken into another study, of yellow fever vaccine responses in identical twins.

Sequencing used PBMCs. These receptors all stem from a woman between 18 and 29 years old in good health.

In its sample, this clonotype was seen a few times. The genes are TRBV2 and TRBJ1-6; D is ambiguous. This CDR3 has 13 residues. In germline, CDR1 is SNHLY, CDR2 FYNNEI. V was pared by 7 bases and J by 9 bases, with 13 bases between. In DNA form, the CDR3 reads TGTGCCAGCACGCGCGGGGAGGTTTCACCCCTCCACTTT. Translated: CASTRGEVSPLHF. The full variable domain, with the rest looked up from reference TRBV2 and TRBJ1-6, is EPEVTQTPSHQVTQMGQEVILRCVPISNHLYFYWYRQILGQKVEFLVSFYNNEISEKSEIFDDQFSVERPDGSNFTLKIRSTKLEDSAMYFCASTRGEVSPLHFGNGTRLTVT.

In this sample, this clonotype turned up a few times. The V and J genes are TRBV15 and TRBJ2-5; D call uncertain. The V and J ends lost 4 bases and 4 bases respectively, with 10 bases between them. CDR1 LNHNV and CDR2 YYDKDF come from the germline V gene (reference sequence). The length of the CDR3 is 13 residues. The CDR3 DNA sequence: TGTGCCACCAGCACAGAGGTTCTAGAGACCCAGTACTTC. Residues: CATSTEVLETQYF. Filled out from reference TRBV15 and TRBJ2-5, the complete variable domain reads DAMVIQNPRYQVTQFGKPVTLSCSQTLNHNVMYWYQQKSSQAPKLLFHYYDKDFNNEADTPDNFQSRRPNTSFCFLDIRSPGLGDTAMYLCATSTEVLETQYFGPGTRLLVL.

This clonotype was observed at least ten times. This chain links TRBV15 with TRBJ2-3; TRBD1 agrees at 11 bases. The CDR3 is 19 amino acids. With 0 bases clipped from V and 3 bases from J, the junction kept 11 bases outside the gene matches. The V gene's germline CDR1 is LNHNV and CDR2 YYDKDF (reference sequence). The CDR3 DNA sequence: TGTGCCACCAGCAGAGATTTTGCGCGTGGGGACAGGGGGACAGATACGCAGTATTTT. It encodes CATSRDFARGDRGTDTQYF.